The clone carrying this T cell receptor (beta chain) was seen repeatedly, ten times or more. The antigen remains undetermined. Donors were systemically healthy Caucasian individuals from Russia aged 6 to 90 years. The CDR3 is 12 amino acids. V was shortened by 3 bases and J by 6 bases, with 12 bases between the two germline ends. Germline V lookup: CDR1 DFQATT, CDR2 SNEGSKA (reference sequence). This sample is drawn from a study of blood T cells in healthy people across ages. Study-level background: There was about one barcoded beta molecule captured by template switching per two T cells.

Then a second PCR, running roughly 7 to 11 cycles, was carried out with a sample-barcoded 5' primer and a J-beta primer mix. TCRdb passed the 5' RACE reads through MiXCR, listing each CDR3 protein once. The sample lists some 800,000 distinct CDR3 sequences, roughly 44% occurring once. Notes on the study in general: Unsorted PBMCs ruled out conclusive naive versus antigen-experienced comparison. Diversity figures based on one million T cells were deemed too low.

Sequenced: blood. This clonotype originated in a man between 60 and 75 years old in good health. The chain uses TRBV20-1 and TRBJ2-7, with D perhaps given as TRBD1 or TRBD2 (5 bases each). CDR3 region: CSARIGDLEQYF. CDR3 nucleotide sequence: TGCAGTGCTAGGATAGGGGACCTCGAGCAGTACTTC.